Given below is one TCR beta chain in context. Its antigen is not known. These data originate in a study of cytomegalovirus exposure and HLA in healthy donors. Study results and caveats: Among CMV-associated TCR beta chains, most appeared HLA-restricted in a later analysis. Indistinguishable V segments such as TRBV6-2 and TRBV6-3 were excluded. The classifier, whose performance was assessed in both the original and validation cohorts, reportedly diagnosed cytomegalovirus status with high specificity and sensitivity. Follow-up analysis seemed to connect common viral pathogens with several of the most significant clusters identified.

Primers included in the PCR were 60 Vbeta and 13 Jbeta primers. Clones were read by immunoSEQ multiplex PCR, and TCRdb kept only the in-frame ones, dropping some. The sample lists 250,000 to 350,000 clones, under 90% occurring once. Per the germline V gene, CDR1 is SQVTM and CDR2 is ANQGSEA. V trimming: 4 bases; J trimming: 2 bases; junction bases outside the gene matches: 1. This CDR3 region has 12 residues. This clonotype was obtained from a girl aged 2 to 10 in good health and CMV-seronegative. The rearrangement links TRBV29-1 to TRBJ2-7, with 8 bases aligning to TRBD1. The specimen was PBMCs. The CDR3 protein is CSVVGQAYEQYF. As DNA, the CDR3 is TGCAGCGTTGTGGGACAGGCCTACGAGCAGTACTTC.